Below, 17 T cell receptor beta chains from the same sample are listed, as sequenced in a study of graft-versus-host responses after intestinal transplantation. The repertoire was sequenced with immunoSEQ multiplex PCR; TCRdb's copy has only in-frame clones and lacks some. In the table there are about 120,000 clones, roughly 95% of which are singletons. Their antigens remain unidentified. Here the sequenced sample was unstimulated CD8+ T cells sorted from spleen or lymph node cells, taken before intestinal transplant. The origin of the receptors is a human donor who received an intestinal transplant.

The chain recombines TRBV6-6 with TRBJ2-7; no firm D call. CDR1 is MNHNY, CDR2 SVGAGI, per germline (reference sequence). CDR3 size: 12 residues. Trimming took 5 bases from V and 2 from J, leaving 7 bases between them. CDR3 DNA: TGTGCCAGCAGTCTTGGGACCTACGAGCAGTACTTC. Amino acid sequence: CASSLGTYEQYF.

J is TRBJ2-1 and V is TRBV10-2, with 10 bases fitting TRBD2. After removal of 8 bases from V and 4 bases from J, the junction contained 2 bases not matched to a gene. Per the germline V gene, CDR1 is WSHSY and CDR2 is SAAADI. This CDR3 spans 13 amino acids. The DNA for the CDR3 is TGCGCCAGCTGGACTAGCGGATACAATGAGCAGTTCTTC. It translates to CASWTSGYNEQFF.

The rearrangement joins TRBV5-1 to TRBJ2-3; 9 bases agree with TRBD2. The V gene's germline CDR1 is SGHRS and CDR2 YFSETQ. The CDR3 covers 16 residues. The J segment lost 2 bases and the V segment lost 1 base, leaving 5 bases of the junction unmatched. CDR3 sequence: CASSLPGTSPTDTQYF. CDR3 DNA: TGCGCCAGCAGCTTGCCAGGGACTAGCCCCACAGATACGCAGTATTTT.

This rearrangement joins TRBV19 to TRBJ2-3, with a weak D call TRBD2 (6 bases). The CDR3 extends over 16 amino acids. From germline, CDR1 is LNHDA and CDR2 SQIVND (reference sequence). Trimming stripped 1 base from V and 5 bases from J, with 16 bases between. CDR3 sequence (DNA): TGTGCCAGTAGTATAGGTAACACGTTGGGAGGAGATACGCAGTATTTT. Translated, it gives CASSIGNTLGGDTQYF.

This chain joins TRBV28 and TRBJ1-5, with D possibly being TRBD1 (6 bases). Germline V lookup: CDR1 MDHEN, CDR2 SYDVKM. The CDR3 is 15 amino acids. V shed 6 bases and J shed 1 base, with 13 bases lying between them. In DNA, the CDR3 is TGTGCCAGCAGACCCTGGACAGCCAGCAATCAGCCCCAGCATTTT. Translating gives CASRPWTASNQPQHF.

V usage is TRBV7-6 and J usage is TRBJ2-1; D perhaps matches TRBD1 (5 bases). The CDR3 totals 16 residues. The germline V gene has CDR1 SGHVS and CDR2 FNYEAQ. V was shortened by 1 base and J by 2 bases, with 12 bases between the two germline ends. CDR3 amino acids: CASSLDAGNPYNEQFF. DNA for the CDR3: TGTGCCAGCAGCTTAGACGCAGGGAATCCCTACAATGAGCAGTTCTTC. Combining the CDR3 with reference TRBV7-6 and TRBJ2-1 gives the whole variable domain GAGVSQSPRYKVTKRGQDVALRCDPISGHVSLYWYRQALGQGPEFLTYFNYEAQQDKSGLPNDRFSAERPEGSISTLTIQRTEQRDSAMYRCASSLDAGNPYNEQFFGPGTRLTVL.

This sequence joins TRBV7-6 and TRBJ2-7; the match to TRBD2 covers 7 bases. CDR3 length: 14 residues. Trimming took 4 bases from V and 0 from J; bases not matched to a gene: 3. Germline lookup yields CDR1 SGHVS and CDR2 FNYEAQ. CDR3 DNA sequence: TGTGCCAGCAGCTCTAGCGGAAGCTCCTACGAGCAGTACTTC. Translating it yields CASSSSGSSYEQYF. Using reference TRBV7-6 and TRBJ2-7 for the parts outside the CDR3, the full variable domain is GAGVSQSPRYKVTKRGQDVALRCDPISGHVSLYWYRQALGQGPEFLTYFNYEAQQDKSGLPNDRFSAERPEGSISTLTIQRTEQRDSAMYRCASSSSGSSYEQYFGPGTRLTVT.

The V and J genes are TRBV5-8 and TRBJ2-1; D gene unclear. V lost 1 base and J lost 13, with 15 bases in between. In germline, CDR1 is SGHTS, CDR2 YDEGEE. CDR3 length: 13 residues. This CDR3 is CASSLSPRSGQFF. CDR3 nucleotides: TGTGCCAGCAGCTTGTCACCCCGAAGTGGACAGTTCTTC. The variable domain in full, completed from reference TRBV5-8 and TRBJ2-1, reads EAGVTQSPTHLIKTRGQQATLRCSPISGHTSVYWYQQALGLGLQFLLWYDEGEERNRGNFPPRFSGRQFPNYSSELNVNALELEDSALYLCASSLSPRSGQFFGPGTRLTVL.

The rearrangement joins TRBV9 to TRBJ2-7; D is undetermined. Germline CDR1 reads SGDLS; CDR2 reads YYNGEE. Trimming pared 0 bases from V and 2 bases from J, leaving 9 bases between. The CDR3 extends over 14 amino acids. The DNA of the CDR3 is TGTGCCAGCAGCGTAGCAACGCTTCCCTACGAGCAGTACTTC. Encoded protein: CASSVATLPYEQYF.

This chain links TRBV7-2 with TRBJ1-5, with 9 positions matching TRBD1. Per the germline V gene, CDR1 is SGHTA and CDR2 is FQGNSA. V lost 3 bases, J lost 3 bases, and 3 bases stayed unmatched. The CDR3 totals 15 residues. The DNA of the CDR3 is TGTGCCAGCAGCTTGGGGACAGGGAACAATCAGCCCCAGCATTTT. Its translation is CASSLGTGNNQPQHF.

Details on this clone: Other DNA sequences from this sample encode an identical CDR3 as well. This rearrangement joins TRBV11-2 to TRBJ2-2, with TRBD2 as a possible D gene (5 bases). CDR1 and CDR2 from the germline V gene are SGHAT and FQNNGV. The V end was cut by 5 bases, the J end by 3 bases, with 10 bases between. The CDR3 has 14 residues. The CDR3: CASSPPADTGELFF. CDR3 sequence (DNA): TGTGCCAGCAGCCCGCCAGCGGACACCGGGGAGCTGTTTTTT.

J is TRBJ2-7 and V is TRBV6-4; tentatively, D is TRBD2 (5 bases). The CDR3 covers 13 residues. The germline V gene encodes CDR1 MRHNA and CDR2 SNTAGT. V was pared by 6 bases and J by 2 bases, with 11 bases between. CDR3 residues: CASSEGPPYEQYF. CDR3 bases: TGTGCCAGCAGCGAGGGCCCCCCCTACGAGCAGTACTTC.

V and J are TRBV7-7 and TRBJ2-7; 7 bases are a match to TRBD2. CDR1 SSHAT and CDR2 FNYEAQ come from the germline V gene (reference sequence). V was pared by 1 base and J by 7 bases, with 4 bases of the junction left unmatched. The CDR3 spans 13 residues. The CDR3 DNA follows: TGTGCCAGCAGCTTAGAGGCTAGCGGAGAGCAGTACTTC. Amino acid sequence: CASSLEASGEQYF.

This sequence joins TRBV7-9 and TRBJ2-1; 8 bases map to TRBD1. In germline, CDR1 is SEHNR, CDR2 FQNEAQ (reference sequence). CDR3 length equals 15 residues. Germline trimming cut 6 bases from V and 4 bases from J; bases unmatched to any gene: 8. CDR3 loop: CASSTDRENYNEQFF. The CDR3 DNA is TGTGCCAGCAGTACGGACAGGGAAAATTACAATGAGCAGTTCTTC.

The CDR3 region has the DNA TGTGCCAGTAAACGGGCTTACACAGATACGCAGTATTTT. This encodes CASKRAYTDTQYF. The V and J genes are TRBV19 and TRBJ2-3, with D unresolved. Between the trimmed V and J ends, which lost 7 bases and 2 bases, there was a span of 10 bases. Germline V CDR1 and CDR2: LNHDA, SQIVND (reference sequence). CDR3 length equals 13 residues.

This clone was found once. This rearrangement joins TRBV6-1 to TRBJ2-5, with 7 bases identical to TRBD2. The DNA end lines up better with TRBJ2-7; the J call may be wrong. Looked up from germline, CDR1 is MNHNS and CDR2 is SASEGT. The CDR3 covers 16 residues. The CDR3 sequence: CASSETALADSYEQYF. The CDR3 DNA sequence: TGTGCCAGCAGTGAAACCGCGCTAGCGGACTCCTACGAGCAGTACTTC.

The chain couples TRBV13 to TRBJ2-7; D uncertain. Looked up from germline, CDR1 is PRHDT and CDR2 is FYEKMQ (reference sequence). The CDR3 covers 18 residues. The V end was cut by 4 bases, the J end by 2 bases, with 24 bases between. The CDR3 reads CASSYSLGFRTAPYEQYF. The DNA for the CDR3 is TGTGCCAGCAGCTACTCGCTAGGTTTTAGGACGGCCCCCTACGAGCAGTACTTC.